The rows below give T cell receptor beta chains drawn from one sample of a study of beta chain features in type 1 diabetes. Generated by immunoSEQ multiplex PCR, the TCRdb table keeps only in-frame clones and is missing some. The sample lists some 660,000 clones, over 13% occurring once. Sequencing was carried out using naive CD4+ T cells from blood. The receptors come from a man between 18 and 35 years old with type 1 diabetes. CDR3s include the opening cysteine and the closing phenylalanine or tryptophan. D genes are given only for firm matches. A clone size is listed for some rows: how often the clone was seen (once, few, many), or a class if it is expanded.

V	J	size	D	CDR3	DNA
TRBV7-2	TRBJ1-1	NA	NA	CASSLASGDYTEAFF	TGTGCCAGCAGCTTAGCTTCTGGGGATTACACTGAAGCTTTCTTT
TRBV5-1	TRBJ2-3	NA	NA	CASSLAGQTTDTQYF	TGCGCCAGCAGCTTGGCCGGGCAGACCACAGATACGCAGTATTTT
TRBV28	TRBJ1-4	NA	TRBD1	CASSFGQGQEKLFF	TGTGCCAGCAGTTTCGGACAGGGGCAGGAAAAACTGTTTTTT
TRBV29-1	TRBJ2-3	NA	NA	CSVLASWNTQYF	TGCAGCGTTTTGGCTTCGTGGAATACGCAGTATTTT
TRBV9	TRBJ2-3	NA	NA	CASSGVTDTQYF	TGTGCCAGCAGCGGCGTTACAGATACGCAGTATTTT
TRBV7-7	TRBJ2-3	NA	TRBD2	CASSTTSGEYPDTQYF	TGTGCTAGCAGCACCACTAGCGGGGAGTATCCAGATACGCAGTATTTT
TRBV27	TRBJ1-4	few	NA	CASSFRGTLFF	TGTGCCAGCAGTTTTCGGGGAACACTGTTTTTT
TRBV20-1	TRBJ1-4	NA	NA	CSARIEKLFF	TGCAGTGCTCGGATAGAAAAACTGTTTTTT
TRBV30	TRBJ2-7	few	TRBD2	CAGGLESYEQYF	TGTGCCGGGGGACTAGAGTCCTACGAGCAGTACTTC
TRBV6-5	TRBJ1-6	NA	TRBD1	CASSYSDREYSPLHF	TGTGCCAGCAGTTACTCCGACAGGGAATATTCACCCCTCCACTTT
TRBV5-1	TRBJ2-7	few	NA	CASSSSGPLVDEQYF	TGCGCCAGCAGCTCTTCGGGACCCTTGGTCGACGAGCAGTACTTC
TRBV14	TRBJ1-1	NA	NA	CASSQQLNTEAFF	TGTGCCAGCAGCCAACAATTGAACACTGAAGCTTTCTTT
TRBV4-1	TRBJ2-5	few	NA	CASSQDVRSVETQYF	TGCGCCAGCAGCCAAGATGTTCGAAGTGTTGAGACCCAGTACTTC
TRBV4-3	TRBJ1-5	few	TRBD1	CASSVTGSQPQHF	TGCGCCAGCAGCGTGACAGGGAGCCAGCCCCAGCATTTT
TRBV6-5	TRBJ1-1	NA	NA	CASSYGQSTEAFF	TGTGCCAGCAGTTACGGGCAAAGCACTGAAGCTTTCTTT
TRBV29-1	TRBJ1-2	NA	NA	CSVGGGADYGYTF	TGCAGCGTTGGGGGAGGGGCTGACTATGGCTACACCTTC
TRBV9	TRBJ2-7	few	TRBD2	CASSIQGLGPYEQYF	TGTGCCAGCAGCATCCAGGGACTAGGCCCCTACGAGCAGTACTTC
TRBV5-1	TRBJ2-1	NA	TRBD2	CASLRDSGSSYNEQFF	TGCGCCAGCCTCCGTGATAGCGGGAGCTCCTACAATGAGCAGTTCTTC
TRBV4-2	TRBJ2-3	NA	NA	CASSQVPTDTQYF	TGTGCCAGCAGCCAAGTGCCCACAGATACGCAGTATTTT
TRBV29-1	TRBJ2-7	few	NA	CSVEDSHYEQYF	TGCAGCGTTGAAGACAGTCACTACGAGCAGTACTTC
TRBV5-6	TRBJ2-5	NA	NA	CASTRAHEETQYF	TGTGCCAGCACCCGTGCACACGAAGAGACCCAGTACTTC
TRBV4-1	TRBJ2-2	NA	NA	CASSQEGLANSGELFF	TGCGCCAGCAGCCAAGAAGGGCTAGCAAACTCCGGGGAGCTGTTTTTT
TRBV30	TRBJ2-3	NA	TRBD1	CAWRGQGALDTQYF	TGTGCCTGGAGGGGACAGGGGGCGTTAGATACGCAGTATTTT
TRBV6-6	TRBJ1-3	NA	NA	CASSSQGDGNTIYF	TGTGCCAGCAGTTCACAGGGAGATGGAAACACCATATATTTT
TRBV28	TRBJ1-5	few	TRBD1	CASSLRNRGPNSNQPQHF	TGTGCCAGCAGTTTAAGGAACAGGGGGCCTAATAGCAATCAGCCCCAGCATTTT
TRBV9	TRBJ1-6	NA	TRBD1	CASSLGDREGSPLHF	TGTGCCAGCAGCTTAGGGGACAGGGAAGGTTCACCCCTCCACTTT
TRBV18	TRBJ1-5	few	NA	CASSPTRSQPQHF	TGTGCCAGCTCACCAACTAGGAGTCAGCCCCAGCATTTT
TRBV7-2	TRBJ2-6	NA	TRBD2	CASSSTSAIGSGANVLTF	TGTGCCAGCAGCTCTACTAGCGCGATCGGCTCTGGGGCCAACGTCCTGACTTTC
TRBV15	TRBJ1-2	NA	NA	CATSRDQRSYTF	TGTGCCACCAGCAGAGACCAGCGCAGCTACACCTTC
TRBV2	TRBJ1-4	few	TRBD1	CASSGQGVNSEKLFF	TGTGCCAGCAGTGGGCAGGGGGTTAATAGTGAAAAACTGTTTTTT
TRBV5-1	TRBJ1-1	few	TRBD1	CASSSRDRGYTEAFF	TGCGCCAGCAGCTCCCGGGACAGGGGTTACACTGAAGCTTTCTTT